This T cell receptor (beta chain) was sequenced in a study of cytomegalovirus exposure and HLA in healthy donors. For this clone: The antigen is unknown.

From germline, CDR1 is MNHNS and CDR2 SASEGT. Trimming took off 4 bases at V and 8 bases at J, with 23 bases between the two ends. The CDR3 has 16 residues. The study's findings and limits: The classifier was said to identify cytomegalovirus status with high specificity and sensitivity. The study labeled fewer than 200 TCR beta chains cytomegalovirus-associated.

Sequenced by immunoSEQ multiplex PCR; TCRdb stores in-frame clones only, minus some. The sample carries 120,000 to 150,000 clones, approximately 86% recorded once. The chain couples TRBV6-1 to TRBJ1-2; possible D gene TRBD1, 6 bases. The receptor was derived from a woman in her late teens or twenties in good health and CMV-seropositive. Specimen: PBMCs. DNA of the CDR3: TGTGCCAGCAGTGTCCCATGGGACAAGCCACTAAAGGGCTACACCTTC. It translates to CASSVPWDKPLKGYTF.